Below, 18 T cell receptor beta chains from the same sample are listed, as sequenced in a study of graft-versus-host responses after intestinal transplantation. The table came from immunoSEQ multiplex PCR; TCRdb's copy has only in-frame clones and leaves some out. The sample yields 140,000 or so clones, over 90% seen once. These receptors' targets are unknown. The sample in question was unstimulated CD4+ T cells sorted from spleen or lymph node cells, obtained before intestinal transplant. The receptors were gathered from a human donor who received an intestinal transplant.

CDR3 loop: CASSPEQGPHYGYTF. For the CDR3, the DNA is TGTGCCAGCTCACCTGAACAGGGCCCCCACTATGGCTACACCTTC. V gene TRBV18 combines with J gene TRBJ1-2, with D possibly TRBD1 on 6 matching bases. CDR1 is KGHSH and CDR2 is LQKENI in the germline V gene. CDR3 size: 15 residues. Trimming took 3 bases from V and 3 from J, leaving 14 bases between them. The full variable domain, rest sourced from reference TRBV18 and TRBJ1-2, is NAGVMQNPRHLVRRRGQEARLRCSPMKGHSHVYWYRQLPEEGLKFMVYLQKENIIDESGMPKERFSAEFPKEGPSILRIQQVVRGDSAAYFCASSPEQGPHYGYTFGSGTRLTVV.

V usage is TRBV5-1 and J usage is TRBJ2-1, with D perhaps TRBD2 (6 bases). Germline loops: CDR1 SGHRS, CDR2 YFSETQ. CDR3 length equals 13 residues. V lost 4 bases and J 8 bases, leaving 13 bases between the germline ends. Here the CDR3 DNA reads TGCGCCAGCAGCCCGGGACTTTTAGATGAGCAGTTCTTC. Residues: CASSPGLLDEQFF.

The CDR3 loop is CASSALPSGGRYEQYF. The DNA of the CDR3 is TGTGCCAGCAGCGCGTTACCTAGCGGGGGGCGGTACGAGCAGTACTTC. The rearrangement links TRBV7-2 to TRBJ2-7; 11 positions agree with TRBD2. CDR3 length: 16 amino acids. Germline assignment: CDR1 SGHTA and CDR2 FQGNSA. Germline trimming cut 5 bases from V and 4 bases from J; bases unmatched to any gene: 10.

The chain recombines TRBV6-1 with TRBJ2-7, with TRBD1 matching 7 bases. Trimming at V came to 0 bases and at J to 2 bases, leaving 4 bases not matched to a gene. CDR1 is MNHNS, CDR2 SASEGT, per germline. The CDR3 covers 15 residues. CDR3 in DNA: TGTGCCAGCAGTGAAGCTTGGACAGGACCCTACGAGCAGTACTTC. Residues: CASSEAWTGPYEQYF.

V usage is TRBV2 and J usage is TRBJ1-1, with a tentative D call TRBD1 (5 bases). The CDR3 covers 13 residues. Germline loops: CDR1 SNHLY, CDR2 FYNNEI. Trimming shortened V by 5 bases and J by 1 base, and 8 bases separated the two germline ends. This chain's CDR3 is CASSPGSNTEAFF. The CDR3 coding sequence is TGTGCCAGCAGTCCAGGGTCGAACACTGAAGCTTTCTTT.

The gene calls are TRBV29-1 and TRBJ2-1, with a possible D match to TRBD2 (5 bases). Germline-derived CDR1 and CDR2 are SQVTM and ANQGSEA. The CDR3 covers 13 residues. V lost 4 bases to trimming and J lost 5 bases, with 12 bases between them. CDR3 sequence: CSVVARRHNEQFF. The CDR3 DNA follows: TGCAGCGTTGTGGCGCGGAGGCACAATGAGCAGTTCTTC.

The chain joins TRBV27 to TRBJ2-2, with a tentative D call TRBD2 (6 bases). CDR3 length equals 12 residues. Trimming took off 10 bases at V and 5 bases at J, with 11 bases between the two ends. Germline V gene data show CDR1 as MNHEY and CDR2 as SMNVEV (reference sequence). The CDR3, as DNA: TGTGCCACCCGACTAGGGACCGGGGAGCTGTTTTTT. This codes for CATRLGTGELFF.

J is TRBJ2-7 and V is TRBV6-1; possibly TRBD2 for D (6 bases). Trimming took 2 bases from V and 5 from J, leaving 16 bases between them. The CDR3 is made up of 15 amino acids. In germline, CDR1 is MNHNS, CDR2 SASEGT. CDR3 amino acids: CASSETPGEEDEQYF. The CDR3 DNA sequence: TGTGCCAGCAGTGAAACCCCCGGGGAGGAGGACGAGCAGTACTTC.

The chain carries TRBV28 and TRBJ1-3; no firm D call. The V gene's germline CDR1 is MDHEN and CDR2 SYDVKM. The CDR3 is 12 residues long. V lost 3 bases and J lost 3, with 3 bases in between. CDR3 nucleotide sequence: TGTGCCAGCAGTTTCGGTGGAAACACCATATATTTT. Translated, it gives CASSFGGNTIYF.

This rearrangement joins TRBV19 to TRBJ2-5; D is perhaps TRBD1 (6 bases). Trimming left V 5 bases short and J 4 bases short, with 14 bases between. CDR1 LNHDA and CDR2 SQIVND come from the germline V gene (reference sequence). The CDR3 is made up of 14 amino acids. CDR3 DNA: TGTGCCAGTAGTCTACAGGGAACTGGAGAGACCCAGTACTTC. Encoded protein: CASSLQGTGETQYF. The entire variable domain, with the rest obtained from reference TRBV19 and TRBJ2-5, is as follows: DGGITQSPKYLFRKEGQNVTLSCEQNLNHDAMYWYRQDPGQGLRLIYYSQIVNDFQKGDIAEGYSVSREKKESFPLTVTSAQKNPTAFYLCASSLQGTGETQYFGPGTRLLVL.

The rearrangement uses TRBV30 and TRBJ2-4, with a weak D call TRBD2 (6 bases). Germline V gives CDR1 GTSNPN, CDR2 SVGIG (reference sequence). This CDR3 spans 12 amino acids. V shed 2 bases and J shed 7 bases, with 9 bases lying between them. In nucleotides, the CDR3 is TGTGCCTGGAGTTGGGGGGTGAACATTCAGTACTTC. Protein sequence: CAWSWGVNIQYF.

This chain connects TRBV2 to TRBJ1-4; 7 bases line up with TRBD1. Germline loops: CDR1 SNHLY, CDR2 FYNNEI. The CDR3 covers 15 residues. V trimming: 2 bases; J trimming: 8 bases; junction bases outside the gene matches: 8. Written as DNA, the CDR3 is TGTGCCAGCAGTGAAACGGGGGACAGAGGGGAAAAACTGTTTTTT. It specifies CASSETGDRGEKLFF.

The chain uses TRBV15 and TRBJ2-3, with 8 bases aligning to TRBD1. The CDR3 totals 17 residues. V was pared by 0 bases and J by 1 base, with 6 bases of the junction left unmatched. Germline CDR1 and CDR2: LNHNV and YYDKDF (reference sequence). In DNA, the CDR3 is TGTGCCACCAGCAGAGACCCCCCGACAGGGGGCACAGATACGCAGTATTTT. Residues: CATSRDPPTGGTDTQYF.

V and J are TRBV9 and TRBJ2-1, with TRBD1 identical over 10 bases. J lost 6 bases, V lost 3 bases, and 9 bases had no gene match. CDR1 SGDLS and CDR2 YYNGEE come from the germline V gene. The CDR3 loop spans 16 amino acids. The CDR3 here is CASSATGTGASNEQFF. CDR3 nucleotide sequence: TGTGCCAGCAGCGCCACCGGGACAGGGGCGTCCAATGAGCAGTTCTTC.

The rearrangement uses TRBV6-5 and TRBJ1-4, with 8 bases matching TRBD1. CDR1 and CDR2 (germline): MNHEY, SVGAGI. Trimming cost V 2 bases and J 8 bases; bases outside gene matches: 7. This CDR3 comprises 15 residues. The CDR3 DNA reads TGTGCCAGCAGTTACGGCCAACAGGGGGGCGAAAAACTGTTTTTT. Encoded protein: CASSYGQQGGEKLFF.

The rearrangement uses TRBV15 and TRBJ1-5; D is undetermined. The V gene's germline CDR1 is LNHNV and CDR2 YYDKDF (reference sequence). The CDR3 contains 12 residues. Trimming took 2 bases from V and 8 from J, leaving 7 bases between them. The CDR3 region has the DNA TGTGCCACCAGCAGATTGGGAAAGCCCCAGCATTTT. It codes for CATSRLGKPQHF.

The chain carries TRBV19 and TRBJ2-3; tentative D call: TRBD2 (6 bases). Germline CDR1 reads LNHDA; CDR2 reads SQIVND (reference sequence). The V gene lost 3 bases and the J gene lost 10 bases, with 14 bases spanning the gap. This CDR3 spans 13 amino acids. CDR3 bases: TGTGCCAGTAGTATTTCTCGGGAGTACCCGCAGTATTTT. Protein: CASSISREYPQYF.

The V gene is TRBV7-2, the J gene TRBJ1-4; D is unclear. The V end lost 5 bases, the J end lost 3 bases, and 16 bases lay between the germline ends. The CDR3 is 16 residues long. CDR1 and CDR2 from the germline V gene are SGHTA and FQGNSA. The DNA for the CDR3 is TGTGCCAGCAGCCCGTCCCCGTTTATACCTAATGAAAAACTGTTTTTT. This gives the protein CASSPSPFIPNEKLFF.